The 4 T cell receptor beta chains reported below all come from one sample, sequenced in a study of shared clonotypes between healthy human individuals. Repertoires were generated with immunoSEQ multiplex PCR, while TCRdb's copy carries only in-frame clones and drops some. The sample records roughly 570,000 clones, roughly 98% being singletons. Selected positively for CCR7 and CD45RO-negative, naive CD8 cells excluded terminally differentiated effector memory CD45RA+ cells. Sequenced input: naive CD8+ T cells sorted from blood. The source of these receptors is a man aged 25 to 40 in good health.

This rearrangement joins TRBV7-2 to TRBJ2-1; D ambiguous. CDR3 length: 13 amino acids. Germline CDR1 is SGHTA and CDR2 is FQGNSA. Trimming removed 4 bases from V and 12 bases from J, with 16 bases in between. The CDR3 sequence: CASSSGPSLAQFF. CDR3 in DNA: TGTGCCAGCAGCTCCGGCCCCTCCTTGGCGCAGTTCTTC. Drawing the rest from reference TRBV7-2 and TRBJ2-1, the complete variable domain is GAGVSQSPSNKVTEKGKDVELRCDPISGHTALYWYRQSLGQGLEFLIYFQGNSAPDKSGLPSDRFSAERTGGSVSTLTIQRTQQEDSAVYLCASSSGPSLAQFFGPGTRLTVL.

This clone was picked up a small number of times. CDR3 protein: CASSARDAGTEAFF. The CDR3 DNA sequence: TGTGCCAGCAGCGCCCGGGACGCTGGCACTGAAGCTTTCTTT. The chain has TRBV11-2 and TRBJ1-1, with D perhaps TRBD1 (5 bases). The CDR3 length is 14 residues. Germline V gene sequence: CDR1 SGHAT, CDR2 FQNNGV. Trimming took off 5 bases at V and 4 bases at J, with 14 bases between the two ends.

In the case of this clone: The limits of the CDR3 on the DNA are not certain, so only TCRdb's listed CDR3 is given. The chain recombines TRBV7-2 with TRBJ2-5; TRBD1 is the table's D call, not checked against the DNA. Including both end residues, the CDR3 is 16 amino acids long. The germline V gene encodes CDR1 SGHTA and CDR2 FQGNSA. The CDR3 sequence is CASSSGTGRFLETQYF.

The rearrangement links TRBV5-4 to TRBJ2-2; 10 bases line up with TRBD1. CDR1 and CDR2 (germline): SGHNT, YYREEE (reference sequence). V lost 0 bases to trimming and J lost 6 bases; unmatched junction nucleotides: 5. CDR3 length equals 16 residues. CDR3 sequence reads: CASSLVGQGPAGELFF. The CDR3 region has the DNA TGTGCCAGCAGCTTGGTGGGACAGGGGCCCGCCGGGGAGCTGTTTTTT.